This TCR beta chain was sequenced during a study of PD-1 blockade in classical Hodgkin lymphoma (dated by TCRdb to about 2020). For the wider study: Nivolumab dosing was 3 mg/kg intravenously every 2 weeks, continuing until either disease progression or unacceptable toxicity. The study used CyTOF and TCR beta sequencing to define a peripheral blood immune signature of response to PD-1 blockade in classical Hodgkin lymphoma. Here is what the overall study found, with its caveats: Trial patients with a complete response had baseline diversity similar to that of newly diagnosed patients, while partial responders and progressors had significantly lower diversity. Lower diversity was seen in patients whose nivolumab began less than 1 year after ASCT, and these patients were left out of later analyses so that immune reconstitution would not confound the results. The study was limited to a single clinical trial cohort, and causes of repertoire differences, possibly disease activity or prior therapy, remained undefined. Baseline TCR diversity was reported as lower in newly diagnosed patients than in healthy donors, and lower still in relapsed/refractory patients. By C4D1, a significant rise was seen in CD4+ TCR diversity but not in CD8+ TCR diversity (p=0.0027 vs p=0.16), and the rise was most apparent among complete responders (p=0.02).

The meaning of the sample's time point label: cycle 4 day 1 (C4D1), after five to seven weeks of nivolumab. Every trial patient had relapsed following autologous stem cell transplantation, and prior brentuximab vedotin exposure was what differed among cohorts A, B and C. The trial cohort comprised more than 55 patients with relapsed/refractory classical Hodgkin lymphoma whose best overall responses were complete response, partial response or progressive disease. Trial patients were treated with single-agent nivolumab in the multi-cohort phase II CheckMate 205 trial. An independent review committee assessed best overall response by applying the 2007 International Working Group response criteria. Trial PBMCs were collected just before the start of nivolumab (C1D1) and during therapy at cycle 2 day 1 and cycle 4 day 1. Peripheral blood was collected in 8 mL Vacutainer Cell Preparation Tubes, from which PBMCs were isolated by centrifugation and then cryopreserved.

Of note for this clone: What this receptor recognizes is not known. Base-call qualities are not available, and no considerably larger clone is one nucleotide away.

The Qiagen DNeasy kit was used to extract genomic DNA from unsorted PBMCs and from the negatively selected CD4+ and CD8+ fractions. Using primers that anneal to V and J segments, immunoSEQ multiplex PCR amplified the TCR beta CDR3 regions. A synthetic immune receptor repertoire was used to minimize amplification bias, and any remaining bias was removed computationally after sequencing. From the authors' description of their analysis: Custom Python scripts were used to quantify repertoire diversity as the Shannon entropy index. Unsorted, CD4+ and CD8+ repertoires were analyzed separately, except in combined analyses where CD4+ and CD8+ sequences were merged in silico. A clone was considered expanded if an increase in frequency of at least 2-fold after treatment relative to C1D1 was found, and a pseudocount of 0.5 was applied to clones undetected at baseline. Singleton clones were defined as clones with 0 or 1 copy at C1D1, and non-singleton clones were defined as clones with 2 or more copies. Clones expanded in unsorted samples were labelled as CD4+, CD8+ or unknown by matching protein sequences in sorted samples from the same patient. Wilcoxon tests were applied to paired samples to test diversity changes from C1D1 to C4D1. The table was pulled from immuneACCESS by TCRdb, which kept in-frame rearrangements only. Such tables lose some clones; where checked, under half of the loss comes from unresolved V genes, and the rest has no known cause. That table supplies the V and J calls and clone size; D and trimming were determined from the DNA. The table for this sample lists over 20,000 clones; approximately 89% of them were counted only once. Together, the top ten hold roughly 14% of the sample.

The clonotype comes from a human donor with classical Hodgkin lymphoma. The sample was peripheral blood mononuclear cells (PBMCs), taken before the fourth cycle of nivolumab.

In nucleotide form, the sequence is TGCGCCAGCAGCCGGGACAGGGGGAAAGAGACCCAGTACTTC. Its protein reads: CASSRDRGKETQYF. This chain joins TRBV4-3 to TRBJ2-5; 11 bases in the middle match TRBD1. V is trimmed back by 4 bases and J by 3 bases, and the junction contains 1 base that no gene match accounts for. CDR3 length: 14 amino acids, cysteine to phenylalanine. The read is trimmed to its CDR3 DNA, 42 bases read in frame from base 1. Based on the germline V gene, the CDR1 and CDR2 sequences are LGHNA and YSLEER.